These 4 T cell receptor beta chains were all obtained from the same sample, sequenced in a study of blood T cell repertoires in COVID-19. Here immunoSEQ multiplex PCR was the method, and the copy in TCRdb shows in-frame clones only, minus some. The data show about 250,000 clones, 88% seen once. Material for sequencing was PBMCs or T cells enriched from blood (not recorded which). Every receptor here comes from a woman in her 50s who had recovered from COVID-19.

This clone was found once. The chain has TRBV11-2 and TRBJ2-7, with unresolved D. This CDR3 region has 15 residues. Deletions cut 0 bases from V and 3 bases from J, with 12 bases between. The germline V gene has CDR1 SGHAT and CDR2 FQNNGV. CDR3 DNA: TGTGCCAGCAGCTTAGAACCGCCAGTGGTCTACGAGCAGTACTTC. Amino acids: CASSLEPPVVYEQYF.

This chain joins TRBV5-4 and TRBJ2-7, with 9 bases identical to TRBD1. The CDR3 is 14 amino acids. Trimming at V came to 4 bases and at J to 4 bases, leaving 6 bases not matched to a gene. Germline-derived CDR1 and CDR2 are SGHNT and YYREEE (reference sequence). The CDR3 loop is CASSPGTGWYEQYF. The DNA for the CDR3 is TGTGCCAGCAGCCCCGGGACAGGGTGGTACGAGCAGTACTTC.

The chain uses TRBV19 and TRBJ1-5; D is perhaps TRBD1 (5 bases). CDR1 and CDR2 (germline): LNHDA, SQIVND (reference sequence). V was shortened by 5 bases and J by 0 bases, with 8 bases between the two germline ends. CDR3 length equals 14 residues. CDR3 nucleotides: TGTGCCAGTAGTTCGACAGTTAGCAATCAGCCCCAGCATTTT. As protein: CASSSTVSNQPQHF.

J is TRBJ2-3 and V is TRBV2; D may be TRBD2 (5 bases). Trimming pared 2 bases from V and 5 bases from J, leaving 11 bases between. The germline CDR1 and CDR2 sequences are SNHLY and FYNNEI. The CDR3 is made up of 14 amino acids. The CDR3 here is CASSEQGGLDTQYF. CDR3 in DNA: TGTGCCAGCAGTGAACAAGGAGGTTTAGATACGCAGTATTTT. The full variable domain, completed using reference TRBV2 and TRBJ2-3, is EPEVTQTPSHQVTQMGQEVILRCVPISNHLYFYWYRQILGQKVEFLVSFYNNEISEKSEIFDDQFSVERPDGSNFTLKIRSTKLEDSAMYFCASSEQGGLDTQYFGPGTRLTVL.